The 30 T cell receptor beta chains below were found in one sample sequenced in a study of a mutant IDH1 vaccine in newly diagnosed glioma. The time point here: week 35, safety follow-up. With topical imiquimod, each dose of the vaccine consisted of 300 ug of mutant IDH1 20-mer peptide. Sequencing used immunoSEQ multiplex PCR; TCRdb keeps in-frame clones, though not all of them. Among tens of thousands of clones listed, approximately 86% were seen once. These TCRs' antigens remain unknown. The specimen was PBMCs, collected from a glioma patient whose treatment included an IDH1 peptide vaccine. The receptors were sampled from a young man with glioma.

The gene calls are TRBV5-6 and TRBJ1-2, with D unclear. The V end lost 0 bases, the J end lost 4 bases, and 13 bases lay between the germline ends. The V gene's germline CDR1 is SGHDT and CDR2 YYEEEE. The CDR3 totals 15 residues. In DNA form, the CDR3 reads TGTGCCAGCAGCTTGGATTCAGGTTTCAGCTATGGCTACACCTTC. It codes for CASSLDSGFSYGYTF.

The V gene is TRBV9, the J gene TRBJ1-2, with 7 bases that match TRBD1. The CDR3 has 14 amino acids. Germline CDR1 SGDLS, CDR2 YYNGEE. With 5 bases clipped from V and 5 bases from J, the junction kept 9 bases outside the gene matches. The CDR3 protein is CASSGGQGVYGYTF. CDR3 DNA: TGTGCCAGCAGTGGTGGGCAGGGGGTATATGGCTACACCTTC.

The chain joins TRBV29-1 to TRBJ2-5; a possible D gene is TRBD2 (6 bases). Germline V gene data show CDR1 as SQVTM and CDR2 as ANQGSEA. Trimming left V 5 bases short and J 5 bases short, with 21 bases between. CDR3 size: 15 residues. CDR3 sequence reads: CSVIGGGEVGETQYF. DNA of the CDR3: TGCAGCGTTATCGGTGGAGGGGAGGTCGGGGAGACCCAGTACTTC.

The genes are TRBV4-1 and TRBJ2-1; D is perhaps TRBD1 (6 bases). Germline CDR1 and CDR2: MGHRA and YSYEKL. Trimming pared 2 bases from V and 7 bases from J, leaving 6 bases between. This CDR3 has 12 residues. Here the CDR3 reads CASSQRGNEQFF. The CDR3 nucleotides read TGCGCCAGCAGCCAAAGGGGGAATGAGCAGTTCTTC.

The CDR3 DNA follows: TGTGCCAGCAGCCCCTACGGACAGACCGACCCGCATGGCTACACCTTC. Its protein product is CASSPYGQTDPHGYTF. The chain has TRBV9 and TRBJ1-2; D is possibly TRBD1 (6 bases). This CDR3 has 16 amino acids. Trimming cost V 4 bases and J 6 bases, with 22 bases left between them. Germline-derived CDR1 and CDR2 are SGDLS and YYNGEE.

The chain has TRBV5-5 and TRBJ1-3; D is possibly TRBD1 (6 bases). This CDR3 has 14 residues. The V and J ends lost 1 base and 7 bases respectively, with 12 bases between them. Germline lookup yields CDR1 SGHKS and CDR2 YYEKEE (reference sequence). The CDR3 loop is CASSLRGQPNTIYF. DNA for the CDR3: TGTGCCAGCAGCTTGCGGGGGCAGCCCAACACCATATATTTT.

The chain couples TRBV30 to TRBJ2-3; D gene unclear. V was cut by 3 bases and J by 0 bases, with 13 bases left in between. Per germline, CDR1 GTSNPN and CDR2 SVGIG (reference sequence). The CDR3 contains 15 residues. CDR3 sequence (DNA): TGTGCCTGGAGCGAATCCATGGGAAGCACAGATACGCAGTATTTT. It translates to CAWSESMGSTDTQYF.

As concerns this clone: One junction end does not reproduce the germline sequence, and a read error may be involved. V usage is TRBV7-9 and J usage is TRBJ2-7, with 12 positions matching TRBD2. Looked up from germline, CDR1 is SEHNR and CDR2 is FQNEAQ (reference sequence). There are 17 residues in the CDR3. The CDR3 sequence is CASSLAGGPVVSYEQYF. CDR3 nucleotides: TGTGCCAGCAGCCTAGCGGGAGGGCCGGTGGTCTCCTACGAGCAGTACTTC.

This rearrangement joins TRBV30 to TRBJ2-7; no clear D gene. The V gene lost 5 bases and the J gene lost 0 bases, with 8 bases spanning the gap. Germline V gives CDR1 GTSNPN, CDR2 SVGIG (reference sequence). This CDR3 has 12 residues. CDR3 region: CAWGVSSYEQYF. The CDR3 bases are TGTGCCTGGGGGGTGAGCTCCTACGAGCAGTACTTC.

The CDR3 DNA reads TGTGCCAGCAGTTTAACCTTAACATTAGCGGGGGTAGATTACCAAGAGACCCAGTACTTC. Residues: CASSLTLTLAGVDYQETQYF. The chain recombines TRBV28 with TRBJ2-5; 9 bases fit TRBD2. This CDR3 contains 20 residues. The germline CDR1 and CDR2 sequences are MDHEN and SYDVKM. V lost 2 bases and J lost 0; bases outside the gene matches: 16.

The rearrangement joins TRBV7-9 to TRBJ2-4; no clear D gene. V gave up 1 base and J gave up 6 bases, with 4 bases separating them. CDR1 is SEHNR, CDR2 FQNEAQ, per germline (reference sequence). The CDR3 runs to 12 residues. CDR3 region: CASSLDINIQYF. The CDR3 DNA reads as TGTGCCAGCAGCTTAGATATAAACATTCAGTACTTC.

V is TRBV5-4 and J is TRBJ2-5, with 13 positions matching TRBD2. With 3 bases clipped from V and 5 bases from J, the junction kept 13 bases outside the gene matches. This CDR3 has 18 residues. Looked up from germline, CDR1 is SGHNT and CDR2 is YYREEE (reference sequence). In DNA form, the CDR3 reads TGTGCCAGCAGCTCACAAGGACTAGCGGGGGATTCATGGGAGACCCAGTACTTC. Protein product: CASSSQGLAGDSWETQYF.

V is TRBV7-6 and J is TRBJ2-1; TRBD1 aligns across 8 bases. V was clipped by 4 bases and J by 7 bases; unmatched bases: 6. The CDR3 covers 14 residues. Germline CDR1 SGHVS, CDR2 FNYEAQ. The CDR3 bases are TGTGCCAGCAGCTCACGGACAGGGTCGAATGAGCAGTTCTTC. It codes for CASSSRTGSNEQFF. Complete variable domain (other parts from reference TRBV7-6 and TRBJ2-1): GAGVSQSPRYKVTKRGQDVALRCDPISGHVSLYWYRQALGQGPEFLTYFNYEAQQDKSGLPNDRFSAERPEGSISTLTIQRTEQRDSAMYRCASSSRTGSNEQFFGPGTRLTVL.

The chain is built from TRBV19 and TRBJ2-7; the match to TRBD2 covers 10 bases. Germline V gives CDR1 LNHDA, CDR2 SQIVND (reference sequence). J was trimmed by 0 bases and V by 5 bases; bases with no gene match: 7. The CDR3 is 16 amino acids. CDR3 DNA sequence: TGTGCCAGTAGTCCGGGACTAGCGCTAAGCTCCTACGAGCAGTACTTC. It translates to CASSPGLALSSYEQYF.

The chain recombines TRBV6-6 with TRBJ1-1; 10 nucleotides match TRBD1. This CDR3 spans 15 amino acids. After removal of 2 bases from V and 7 bases from J, the junction contained 7 bases not matched to a gene. In germline, CDR1 is MNHNY, CDR2 SVGAGI (reference sequence). CDR3 in amino acids: CASSYPGTGVGEAFF. In DNA, the CDR3 is TGTGCCAGCAGTTACCCAGGGACAGGGGTTGGTGAAGCTTTCTTT.

V and J are TRBV5-1 and TRBJ1-1, with TRBD1 identical over 10 bases. Germline values: CDR1 SGHRS, CDR2 YFSETQ. Trimming cost V 4 bases and J 1 base; bases outside gene matches: 4. The CDR3 has 15 residues. The chain's CDR3 is CASSPWTGGNTEAFF. The CDR3 nucleotides read TGCGCCAGCAGCCCGTGGACAGGGGGGAACACTGAAGCTTTCTTT. Variable domain in full (rest from reference TRBV5-1 and TRBJ1-1): KAGVTQTPRYLIKTRGQQVTLSCSPISGHRSVSWYQQTPGQGLQFLFEYFSETQRNKGNFPGRFSGRQFSNSRSEMNVSTLELGDSALYLCASSPWTGGNTEAFFGQGTRLTVV.

In its sample, this clone was seen a few times. This chain joins TRBV6-1 and TRBJ1-5, with D possibly being TRBD1 (6 bases). The ends were cut back, 1 base at V and 2 bases at J, with 12 bases in the middle. The length of the CDR3 is 16 residues. The germline CDR1 and CDR2 sequences are MNHNS and SASEGT. Written as DNA, the CDR3 is TGTGCCAGCAGTGAAGTTGTCTACAGGGGCAATCAGCCCCAGCATTTT. Translating it yields CASSEVVYRGNQPQHF.

This clone was seen once. The chain uses TRBV6-5 and TRBJ2-2; D is unresolved. This CDR3 is 14 amino acids long. Between the trimmed V and J ends, which lost 2 bases and 6 bases, there was a span of 10 bases. Germline V gene lookup returns CDR1 MNHEY and CDR2 SVGAGI. The CDR3 nucleotides are TGTGCCAGCAGTTACCGAGGAACCCCCGGGGAGCTGTTTTTT. This encodes CASSYRGTPGELFF.

The genes are TRBV27 and TRBJ1-5; tentatively, D is TRBD1 (6 bases). The CDR3 is 13 residues long. The germline CDR1 and CDR2 sequences are MNHEY and SMNVEV (reference sequence). V lost 3 bases and J lost 10, with 13 bases in between. The CDR3 region is CASSLNRANPQHF. The CDR3 region has the DNA TGTGCCAGCAGTTTGAACAGGGCCAATCCCCAGCATTTT.

This rearrangement joins TRBV28 to TRBJ2-2; D is possibly TRBD2 (5 bases). With 8 bases removed from V and 4 bases from J, the gap between germline ends came to 11 bases. Germline V CDR1 and CDR2: MDHEN, SYDVKM. The CDR3 covers 13 residues. CDR3 nucleotide sequence: TGTGCCAGCGCGAGGGTAGTCACCGGGGAGCTGTTTTTT. Translating gives CASARVVTGELFF.

A single count supports this clone. V is TRBV7-3 and J is TRBJ2-3; D is ambiguous. CDR1 is SGHTA, CDR2 FQGTGA, per germline. The CDR3 spans 13 residues. The germline V and J ends were trimmed by 0 bases and 10 bases, with 11 bases remaining between them. The CDR3 reads CASSLTPLVSQYF. In nucleotides, the CDR3 is TGTGCCAGCAGCTTAACGCCGCTAGTCTCGCAGTATTTT.

The chain's CDR3 is CASSYPRQGIYGYTF. CDR3 nucleotide sequence: TGTGCCAGCAGTTACCCCCGACAGGGTATCTATGGCTACACCTTC. The chain links TRBV6-5 to TRBJ1-2, with 7 bases matching TRBD1. CDR1 and CDR2 from the germline V gene are MNHEY and SVGAGI. V dropped 2 bases and J dropped 4; count of bases not matched to a gene: 7. This CDR3 contains 15 residues.

The chain combines TRBV7-3 with TRBJ2-1, with 16 bases matching TRBD2. The CDR3 is 16 amino acids. Germline V CDR1 and CDR2: SGHTA, FQGTGA. The ends lost 2 bases at V and 13 bases at J; junction bases unmatched: 8. Written as DNA, the CDR3 is TGTGCCAGCAGCTTAGACCCGGGACTAGCGGGAGGGCCTCAGTTCTTC. As protein: CASSLDPGLAGGPQFF.

This clone was detected once. The chain is built from TRBV9 and TRBJ2-2; TRBD1 agrees at 7 bases. The CDR3 contains 15 residues. The junction had 2 bases not matched to a gene; V was cut back by 2 bases and J by 1 base. Germline values: CDR1 SGDLS, CDR2 YYNGEE. The CDR3 reads CASSVRDRNTGELFF. The CDR3 DNA reads TGTGCCAGCAGCGTCCGGGACAGGAACACCGGGGAGCTGTTTTTT.

This clone has only one observation. This chain uses TRBV29-1 with TRBJ1-2; TRBD1 aligns across 7 bases. This CDR3 contains 16 residues. Germline V gives CDR1 SQVTM, CDR2 ANQGSEA. The V segment lost 7 bases and the J segment 7 bases; nucleotides outside the gene matches: 21. The CDR3 loop reads CSAARSSRGTTVGYTF. The CDR3 DNA follows: TGCAGCGCCGCCCGTAGTAGCAGGGGGACCACGGTTGGCTACACCTTC.

V and J are TRBV7-9 and TRBJ2-1, with a possible D match to TRBD1 (7 bases). This CDR3 has 15 residues. Trimming pared 8 bases from V and 3 bases from J, leaving 17 bases between. Germline loops: CDR1 SEHNR, CDR2 FQNEAQ (reference sequence). The CDR3 DNA sequence: TGTGCCAGCCTAAAGGAGGGGGCTGACTACAATGAGCAGTTCTTC. Translation: CASLKEGADYNEQFF.

Worth noting for this clone: Mismatch with germline at one junction end may stem from a read error. The chain carries TRBV7-2 and TRBJ2-5; 7 bases are shared with TRBD2. The CDR3 sequence is 13 residues long. The germline gives CDR1 SGHTA, CDR2 FQGNSA. The CDR3 loop reads CASSLAVDWAQYF. In DNA form, the CDR3 reads TGTGCCAGCAGCCTAGCGGTGGATTGGGCCCAGTACTTC.

The CDR3 region has the DNA TGCGCCAGCAGCTCCAGACAGGACTCTGGAAACACCATATATTTT. It encodes CASSSRQDSGNTIYF. This sequence joins TRBV4-1 and TRBJ1-3; possibly TRBD1 for D (6 bases). The germline V gene has CDR1 MGHRA and CDR2 YSYEKL. The CDR3 is made up of 15 amino acids. Trimming removed 5 bases from V and 0 bases from J, with 11 bases in between.

The chain combines TRBV7-3 with TRBJ1-4; 9 bases match TRBD1. Trimming removed 5 bases from V and 7 bases from J; junction bases left unmatched: 11. Germline values: CDR1 SGHTA, CDR2 FQGTGA. The CDR3 sequence is 16 residues long. CDR3 sequence reads: CASSRAWTGEREKLFF. DNA of the CDR3: TGTGCCAGCAGCCGAGCCTGGACAGGGGAGCGTGAAAAACTGTTTTTT.

The V and J genes are TRBV2 and TRBJ1-2; D gene uncertain. The CDR3 runs 10 residues. Between the trimmed V and J ends, which lost 10 bases and 3 bases, there was a span of 6 bases. CDR1 is SNHLY and CDR2 is FYNNEI in the germline V gene. CDR3 DNA sequence: TGTGCCACCACAGACTATGGCTACACCTTC. Translated, it gives CATTDYGYTF. Filled out from reference TRBV2 and TRBJ1-2, the complete variable domain reads EPEVTQTPSHQVTQMGQEVILRCVPISNHLYFYWYRQILGQKVEFLVSFYNNEISEKSEIFDDQFSVERPDGSNFTLKIRSTKLEDSAMYFCATTDYGYTFGSGTRLTVV.